The TCR beta chain under discussion was sequenced for a study of PD-1 blockade in classical Hodgkin lymphoma (dated by TCRdb to about 2020). Background on the whole study: Nivolumab dosing was 3 mg/kg intravenously every 2 weeks, continuing until either disease progression or unacceptable toxicity. The study used CyTOF and TCR beta sequencing to define a peripheral blood immune signature of response to PD-1 blockade in classical Hodgkin lymphoma. What the research found in general, with its limitations: The study was restricted to a single clinical trial cohort, and the causes of repertoire differences, possibly disease activity or prior therapy, were left undefined. Baseline diversity similar to that of newly diagnosed patients was observed in trial patients achieving complete response, whereas significantly lower diversity was observed in partial responders and progressors. Baseline TCR diversity was reported as lower in newly diagnosed patients than in healthy donors, and lower still in relapsed/refractory patients. Diversity was lower in patients who began nivolumab less than 1 year after ASCT, so these patients were left out of later analyses to avoid confounding by immune reconstitution. A significant rise by C4D1 was seen in CD4+ but not CD8+ TCR diversity (p=0.0027 vs p=0.16), with the rise being most apparent in complete responders (p=0.02).

On this clone itself: Its recognized antigen is unknown. No base quality information exists; no much larger clone differs at one position.

The germline V end is reduced by 0 bases and the J end by 3 bases; junction bases left unmatched: 11. CDR1 and CDR2 were assigned from the germline V gene as SGHRS and YFSETQ. The CDR3 sequence holds 19 residues, the cysteine and phenylalanine included. The entry retains the CDR3 DNA only, 57 bases that are in frame from base 1. The Qiagen DNeasy kit was used to extract genomic DNA both from unsorted PBMCs and from the negatively selected CD4+ and CD8+ fractions. Amplification of TCR beta CDR3 regions was done by immunoSEQ multiplex PCR with primers that anneal to V and J segments. A synthetic immune receptor repertoire was used to minimize amplification bias, and remaining bias was computationally removed after sequencing. The study's processing was this. Repertoire diversity was quantified as the Shannon entropy index using custom Python scripts. Unsorted, CD4+ and CD8+ repertoires were analyzed separately, except in combined analyses where CD4+ and CD8+ sequences were merged in silico. A clone was considered expanded if an increase in frequency of at least 2-fold after treatment relative to C1D1 was found, and a pseudocount of 0.5 was applied to clones undetected at baseline. Clones with 0 or 1 copy at C1D1 were classified as singleton clones, and clones with 2 or more copies were classified as non-singleton clones. Clones expanded in unsorted samples were assigned a CD4+, CD8+ or unknown annotation through matching of protein sequences in sorted samples from the same patient. Wilcoxon tests on paired samples were used to test changes in diversity from C1D1 to C4D1. Held by TCRdb, this immuneACCESS table contains in-frame sequences only and omits some clones. Under half of the omission traces to an unresolved V gene where checked; the cause of the rest is unknown. V and J calls plus clone size are reproduced from that table; the DNA served to infer D and trimming. The sample records tens of thousands of clones, roughly 91% of which are singletons. 6.5% to 8% of the sample belongs to the ten largest clones.

The label giving this sample's time point can be read as: cycle 1 day 1 (C1D1), immediately before nivolumab initiation. Every trial patient had relapsed after autologous stem cell transplantation, and cohorts A, B and C differed in prior brentuximab vedotin exposure. The trial cohort comprised some 60 patients with relapsed/refractory classical Hodgkin lymphoma whose best overall responses were complete response, partial response or progressive disease. Single-agent nivolumab was administered to trial patients in the multi-cohort phase II CheckMate 205 trial. An independent review committee assessed best overall response by applying the 2007 International Working Group response criteria. Trial PBMCs were collected immediately before nivolumab initiation (C1D1) and during therapy at cycle 2 day 1 and cycle 4 day 1. Peripheral blood was collected in 8 mL Vacutainer Cell Preparation Tubes, from which PBMCs were isolated by centrifugation and then cryopreserved.

The clonotype originates from a human donor with classical Hodgkin lymphoma. The sequence is built from TRBV5-1 and TRBJ2-7; 14 bases in the junction line up with TRBD2. The sample in question was peripheral blood mononuclear cells (PBMCs), obtained at baseline. This receptor has the CDR3 CASSLVETSGRAGVYEQYF. The bases read TGCGCCAGCAGCTTGGTTGAGACTAGCGGGAGGGCCGGGGTCTACGAGCAGTACTTC.